These 32 T cell receptor beta chains share one sample of origin, sequenced in a study of response to subunit inactivated influenza vaccine. From the RT-PCR reads, TCRdb called clonotypes with MiXCR, one entry per CDR3 protein. The sample comprises more than 450,000 distinct CDR3 sequences, 6% to 9% of which are singletons, and 10% to 15% rests with the top ten. The material sequenced was PBMCs from blood, taken 23 to 25 months after vaccination. The receptors stem from a man aged 50-75 years who received an inactivated influenza vaccine.

The rearrangement links TRBV7-2 to TRBJ2-5, with 9 positions matching TRBD2. Germline CDR1 and CDR2: SGHTA and FQGNSA. The CDR3 is made up of 16 amino acids. V shed 5 bases and J 2 bases; nucleotides not matched to a gene: 9. The chain's CDR3 is CASSLVSGGLQETQYF. The CDR3 DNA reads TGTGCCAGCAGCCTAGTTAGCGGGGGCCTTCAAGAGACCCAGTACTTC.

The chain uses TRBV20-1 and TRBJ1-2, with TRBD1 matching over 8 bases. Germline V gene sequence: CDR1 DFQATT, CDR2 SNEGSKA (reference sequence). This CDR3 is 14 amino acids long. J was trimmed by 4 bases and V by 5 bases; bases with no gene match: 9. As DNA, the CDR3 is TGCAGTGCTCCAAACAGGGGGTTGATCTATGGCTACACCTTC. Its protein is CSAPNRGLIYGYTF.

The chain combines TRBV20-1 with TRBJ2-1; D may match TRBD1 or TRBD2 (5 bases each). CDR3 size: 15 residues. Trimming cost V 4 bases and J 0 bases, with 13 bases left between them. Germline loops: CDR1 DFQATT, CDR2 SNEGSKA (reference sequence). CDR3 sequence reads: CSAKGTTSSYNEQFF. In DNA, the CDR3 is TGCAGTGCTAAAGGGACCACTAGCTCCTACAATGAGCAGTTCTTC.

The chain employs TRBV18 and TRBJ1-4, with D unclear. Trimming cost V 3 bases and J 5 bases, with 7 bases left between them. Germline V CDR1 and CDR2: KGHSH, LQKENI. The CDR3 runs to 13 residues. The CDR3 loop is CASSPLANEKLFF. The CDR3 region has the DNA TGTGCCAGCTCACCTTTAGCAAATGAAAAACTGTTTTTT.

At least ten counts were recorded for this clonotype. This chain connects TRBV10-3 to TRBJ1-4; D possibly corresponds to TRBD1 (5 bases). The CDR3 loop spans 14 amino acids. Germline V gene data show CDR1 as ENHRY and CDR2 as SYGVKD. V gave up 6 bases and J gave up 7 bases, with 15 bases separating them. The CDR3 DNA reads as TGTGCCATCAGGGGGGGTTCCGACATTGAAAAACTGTTTTTT. This codes for CAIRGGSDIEKLFF.

Ten or more counts support this clonotype. A read error may be the cause here, since a much bigger clone is one base away. This chain links TRBV12-3 or TRBV12-4 with TRBJ2-1, with D possibly called TRBD1 or TRBD2 (5 bases each). Trimming took off 6 bases at V and 6 bases at J, with 15 bases between the two ends. CDR3 length: 14 residues. For the CDR3, the DNA is TGTGCCAGCAGACCGGGACGGAAGAGCAATGAGCAGTTCTTC. It is translated as CASRPGRKSNEQFF.

The chain uses TRBV20-1 and TRBJ2-5; TRBD1 matches at 7 bases. V lost 5 bases to trimming and J lost 6 bases; unmatched junction nucleotides: 15. Germline V gives CDR1 DFQATT, CDR2 SNEGSKA (reference sequence). CDR3 size: 15 residues. Here the CDR3 DNA reads TGCAGTGCTGACCGGGACAGCAATACGGAGAAGACCCAGTACTTC. This gives the protein CSADRDSNTEKTQYF.

This clonotype was found a few times. The chain combines TRBV3-1 with TRBJ2-7; perhaps TRBD2 as D (6 bases). CDR1 and CDR2 (germline): LGHDT, YNNKEL (reference sequence). The CDR3 runs to 13 residues. Deletions cut 3 bases from V and 5 bases from J, with 11 bases between. CDR3 region: CASSHDGRNEQYF. CDR3 in DNA: TGTGCCAGCAGCCATGACGGGAGAAACGAGCAGTACTTC.

This clonotype was counted only a few times. J is TRBJ2-7 and V is TRBV7-8; 13 positions agree with TRBD2. Germline V gives CDR1 SGHVS, CDR2 FQNEAQ. The junction had 13 bases not matched to a gene; V was cut back by 4 bases and J by 7 bases. This CDR3 spans 17 amino acids. CDR3 coding DNA: TGTGCCAGCAGCTGGCTGACTAGCGGGGGGCTCTTTGGAGAGCAGTACTTC. Protein sequence: CASSWLTSGGLFGEQYF. Full variable domain (rest looked up from reference TRBV7-8 and TRBJ2-7): GAGVSQSPRYKVAKRGQDVALRCDPISGHVSLFWYQQALGQGPEFLTYFQNEAQLDKSGLPSDRFFAERPEGSVSTLKIQRTQQEDSAVYLCASSWLTSGGLFGEQYFGPGTRLTVT.

The rearrangement joins TRBV6-2 or TRBV6-3 to TRBJ1-5; 9 bases are shared with TRBD1. Per germline, CDR1 MNHEY and CDR2 SVGEGT. V lost 7 bases to trimming and J lost 6 bases; unmatched junction nucleotides: 10. The CDR3 contains 15 residues. The CDR3 is CASTSRDRVGQPQHF. The CDR3, as DNA: TGTGCCAGCACCTCCCGGGACAGGGTCGGTCAGCCCCAGCATTTT.

This clonotype has a count of ten or more. The chain links TRBV2 to TRBJ1-5; 8 bases are a match to TRBD1. The ends lost 5 bases at V and 4 bases at J; junction bases unmatched: 4. Germline lookup yields CDR1 SNHLY and CDR2 FYNNEI. The CDR3 runs to 14 residues. The CDR3 is CASSIGQGNQPQHF. CDR3 bases: TGTGCCAGCAGTATCGGACAGGGAAATCAGCCCCAGCATTTT. The full variable domain, its missing parts supplied by reference TRBV2 and TRBJ1-5, is EPEVTQTPSHQVTQMGQEVILRCVPISNHLYFYWYRQILGQKVEFLVSFYNNEISEKSEIFDDQFSVERPDGSNFTLKIRSTKLEDSAMYFCASSIGQGNQPQHFGDGTRLSIL.

The table lists this clonotype with many counts. The chain joins TRBV12-3 or TRBV12-4 to TRBJ2-1; TRBD2 aligns across 7 bases. This CDR3 is built from 14 residues. With 0 bases clipped from V and 4 bases from J, the junction kept 0 bases outside the gene matches. The CDR3 DNA follows: TGTGCCAGCAGTTTAGCGGGACTATACAATGAGCAGTTCTTC. Translation gives CASSLAGLYNEQFF.

The rearrangement uses TRBV20-1 and TRBJ2-2; 8 bases line up with TRBD1. V lost 6 bases to trimming and J lost 2 bases; unmatched junction nucleotides: 5. Germline loops: CDR1 DFQATT, CDR2 SNEGSKA (reference sequence). The CDR3 is made up of 14 amino acids. CDR3 loop: CSAGQGINTGELFF. DNA for the CDR3: TGCAGTGCAGGACAGGGTATCAACACCGGGGAGCTGTTTTTT.

The sample holds a few counts of this clonotype. The chain is built from TRBV28 and TRBJ2-1; perhaps TRBD1 as D (5 bases). The germline CDR1 and CDR2 sequences are MDHEN and SYDVKM. The CDR3 runs to 16 residues. Trimming took off 4 bases at V and 5 bases at J, with 18 bases between the two ends. CDR3 sequence reads: CASSSWGGPLNNEQFF. As DNA, the CDR3 is TGTGCCAGCAGTTCATGGGGCGGTCCCCTGAACAATGAGCAGTTCTTC. Using reference TRBV28 and TRBJ2-1 for the parts outside the CDR3, the full variable domain is DVKVTQSSRYLVKRTGEKVFLECVQDMDHENMFWYRQDPGLGLRLIYFSYDVKMKEKGDIPEGYSVSREKKERFSLILESASTNQTSMYLCASSSWGGPLNNEQFFGPGTRLTVL.

As regards this clonotype: Likely a read error: the CDR3 ends without its conserved phenylalanine or tryptophan. This chain joins TRBV9 and TRBJ2-2; TRBD2 might be the D (6 bases). CDR3 length: 16 residues. From germline, CDR1 is SGDLS and CDR2 YYNGEE. The CDR3 protein is CAGSPRFGGNTGELFL. In DNA form, the CDR3 reads TGTGCCGGCAGCCCCCGTTTCGGGGGGAACACCGGGGAGCTGTTTCTT.

This chain links TRBV20-1 with TRBJ2-1; possibly TRBD1 for D (5 bases). Germline V gives CDR1 DFQATT, CDR2 SNEGSKA (reference sequence). This CDR3 comprises 16 residues. The V gene lost 1 base and the J gene lost 0 bases, with 13 bases spanning the gap. The CDR3 loop is CSARVVGHPSYNEQFF. The CDR3 nucleotides read TGCAGTGCTAGAGTGGTTGGACATCCCTCCTACAATGAGCAGTTCTTC.

This clonotype was seen a handful of times. The chain is built from TRBV24-1 and TRBJ2-4; tentatively, D is TRBD2 (5 bases). This CDR3 comprises 14 residues. V was pared by 5 bases and J by 8 bases, with 15 bases between. Germline CDR1 KGHDR, CDR2 SFDVKD. Written as DNA, the CDR3 is TGTGCCACCAGTGGAGACTCTTCCGGGGACATTCAGTACTTC. Its translation is CATSGDSSGDIQYF.

The J gene is TRBJ2-7, the V gene TRBV28; D is unresolved. The germline V and J ends were trimmed by 7 bases and 7 bases, with 17 bases remaining between them. Germline CDR1 MDHEN, CDR2 SYDVKM. The CDR3 is 13 residues long. The CDR3 DNA reads as TGTGCCAGCATCCCCCCCTGGTCGGGTGAGCAGTACTTC. Amino acid sequence: CASIPPWSGEQYF.

The CDR3, as DNA: TGTGCCAGCAGGGAAACAGGGTCTGGAAACACCATATATTTT. Translation gives CASRETGSGNTIYF. V usage is TRBV6-1 and J usage is TRBJ1-3, with a tentative D call TRBD1 (6 bases). This CDR3 spans 14 amino acids. V was pared by 6 bases and J by 1 base, with 10 bases between. Germline V gives CDR1 MNHNS, CDR2 SASEGT.

This clonotype was found many times. The rearrangement links TRBV4-1 to TRBJ1-1; 9 nucleotides agree with TRBD1. This CDR3 comprises 16 residues. Germline trimming cut 0 bases from V and 1 base from J; bases unmatched to any gene: 3. Germline V gene sequence: CDR1 MGHRA, CDR2 YSYEKL. CDR3 amino acids: CASSQDRQGGNTEAFF. CDR3 DNA sequence: TGCGCCAGCAGCCAAGATCGACAGGGGGGGAACACTGAAGCTTTCTTT.

The chain links TRBV29-1 to TRBJ1-1, with D possibly matching TRBD1 (5 bases). The CDR3 has 13 amino acids. Trimming pared 2 bases from V and 0 bases from J, leaving 7 bases between. Germline V lookup: CDR1 SQVTM, CDR2 ANQGSEA. In DNA form, the CDR3 reads TGCAGCGTTGAAAGACAGCTGAACACTGAAGCTTTCTTT. Translating it yields CSVERQLNTEAFF.

This clonotype came up a few times. The chain employs TRBV28 and TRBJ1-6, with D uncertain. Trimming stripped 3 bases from V and 5 bases from J, with 11 bases between. CDR1 is MDHEN, CDR2 SYDVKM, per germline. This CDR3 comprises 15 residues. CDR3 DNA: TGTGCCAGCAGTTTGTTAGGGCAGAATAATTCACCCCTCCACTTT. Translated: CASSLLGQNNSPLHF. Full variable domain (missing parts from reference TRBV28 and TRBJ1-6): DVKVTQSSRYLVKRTGEKVFLECVQDMDHENMFWYRQDPGLGLRLIYFSYDVKMKEKGDIPEGYSVSREKKERFSLILESASTNQTSMYLCASSLLGQNNSPLHFGNGTRLTVT.

The chain combines TRBV6-5 with TRBJ1-1; 8 nucleotides match TRBD1. CDR1 is MNHEY, CDR2 SVGAGI, per germline. The V and J ends lost 1 base and 4 bases, in that order; junction bases with no gene match: 2. The CDR3 is 14 amino acids. The CDR3, as DNA: TGTGCCAGCAGTTACTTAGACAGGGGCACTGAAGCTTTCTTT. This gives the protein CASSYLDRGTEAFF.

The V call is TRBV5-1, the J call TRBJ2-7; D not resolved. Germline CDR1 and CDR2: SGHRS and YFSETQ. Deletions cut 7 bases from V and 3 bases from J, with 11 bases between. CDR3 length: 12 residues. DNA for the CDR3: TGCGCCAGCCGTCGAACCGACTACGAGCAGTACTTC. It translates to CASRRTDYEQYF.

The V gene is TRBV12-3 or TRBV12-4, the J gene TRBJ1-1, with TRBD1 identical over 9 bases. The CDR3 is 16 amino acids. With 5 bases clipped from V and 1 base from J, the junction kept 8 bases outside the gene matches. The CDR3 sequence is CASSPGQGRGNTEAFF. The CDR3 DNA sequence: TGTGCCAGCAGTCCAGGACAGGGGAGGGGGAACACTGAAGCTTTCTTT.

This clonotype was recorded a few times. The genes are TRBV7-6 and TRBJ2-3, with D maybe TRBD1 (8 bases). CDR1 is SGHVS, CDR2 FNYEAQ, per germline. Deletions cut 1 base from V and 5 bases from J, with 13 bases between. CDR3 size: 15 residues. CDR3 sequence: CASSLGHRGGDTQYF. CDR3 in DNA: TGTGCCAGCAGCTTAGGGCACAGGGGGGGAGATACGCAGTATTTT.

This chain uses TRBV20-1 with TRBJ2-1; TRBD1 matches 7 bases. The V gene end was trimmed by 6 bases and the J gene end by 4 bases; junction bases not matched to a gene: 9. The CDR3 has 14 amino acids. Per germline, CDR1 DFQATT and CDR2 SNEGSKA (reference sequence). CDR3 protein: CSASGQLSYNEQFF. CDR3 sequence (DNA): TGCAGTGCCTCGGGACAGCTATCTTACAATGAGCAGTTCTTC.

The gene calls are TRBV20-1 and TRBJ2-7, with 12 bases fitting TRBD2. The CDR3 runs to 14 residues. Germline V gene data show CDR1 as DFQATT and CDR2 as SNEGSKA (reference sequence). V lost 6 bases, J lost 1 base, and 4 bases stayed unmatched. Here the CDR3 DNA reads TGCAGTGCAGGGACTAGCGGGTTATCCTACGAGCAGTACTTC. Its translation: CSAGTSGLSYEQYF.

The genes are TRBV6-2 or TRBV6-3 and TRBJ2-3; no definite D call. Germline CDR1 MNHEY, CDR2 SVGEGT. The CDR3 runs to 15 residues. V was trimmed by 6 bases and J by 3 bases, leaving 16 bases between them. This CDR3 reads CASRKNLVRTDTQYF. The CDR3, as DNA: TGTGCCAGCAGGAAGAACTTGGTGAGGACAGATACGCAGTATTTT.

This clonotype showed up just a few times. The V gene is TRBV21-1, the J gene TRBJ2-1. TRBV21-1 is classified as a pseudogene. The CDR3 extends over 12 amino acids. The CDR3 protein is CASSTSGNEQFF. The CDR3 DNA follows: TGTGCCAGCAGCACTTCCGGCAATGAGCAGTTCTTC.

This clonotype was observed many times. The chain has TRBV9 and TRBJ2-2, with D unclear. Trimming left V 3 bases short and J 7 bases short, with 16 bases between. This CDR3 is 15 amino acids long. Germline V CDR1 and CDR2: SGDLS, YYNGEE. CDR3 nucleotides: TGTGCCAGCAGCGGCCAGCTCGCGAGTAACGGGGAGCTGTTTTTT. This translates into CASSGQLASNGELFF.

This clonotype showed up just a few times. J is TRBJ1-2 and V is TRBV4-3; 9 nucleotides align to TRBD1. The CDR3 totals 16 residues. V shed 4 bases and J 2 bases; nucleotides not matched to a gene: 8. The V gene's germline CDR1 is LGHNA and CDR2 YSLEER. The CDR3 sequence: CASSPTGTGSNYGYTF. The CDR3 DNA sequence: TGCGCCAGCAGCCCAACCGGGACAGGGTCCAACTATGGCTACACCTTC.